The clone carrying this T cell receptor beta chain came up a few times. Its specificity is not known. The data were obtained in a study of beta chain features in type 1 diabetes. Study outcomes and limitations: Shorter templates might be favored by PCR, and equally so in patients and in controls.

TCRB transcripts that were expressed got sequenced, as all of the isolated RNA had been reverse transcribed. TCRdb's table, derived via immunoSEQ multiplex PCR, lists solely in-frame clones and lacks some. The sample consists of 810,000 or so clones, 15% to 20% of them appearing once. The CDR3 spans 14 residues. The V segment lost 5 bases and the J segment 8 bases; nucleotides outside the gene matches: 8. CDR1 is SEHNR and CDR2 is FQNEAQ in the germline V gene (reference sequence). Sequenced input: naive CD4+ T cells from blood. The receptor comes from a woman aged 18 to 35 in good health. J is TRBJ1-2 and V is TRBV7-9, with 10 bases fitting TRBD1. CDR3 nucleotide sequence: TGTGCCAGCAGCCCAGACAGGGGGCCGGGCGGCTACACCTTC. Its translation: CASSPDRGPGGYTF.